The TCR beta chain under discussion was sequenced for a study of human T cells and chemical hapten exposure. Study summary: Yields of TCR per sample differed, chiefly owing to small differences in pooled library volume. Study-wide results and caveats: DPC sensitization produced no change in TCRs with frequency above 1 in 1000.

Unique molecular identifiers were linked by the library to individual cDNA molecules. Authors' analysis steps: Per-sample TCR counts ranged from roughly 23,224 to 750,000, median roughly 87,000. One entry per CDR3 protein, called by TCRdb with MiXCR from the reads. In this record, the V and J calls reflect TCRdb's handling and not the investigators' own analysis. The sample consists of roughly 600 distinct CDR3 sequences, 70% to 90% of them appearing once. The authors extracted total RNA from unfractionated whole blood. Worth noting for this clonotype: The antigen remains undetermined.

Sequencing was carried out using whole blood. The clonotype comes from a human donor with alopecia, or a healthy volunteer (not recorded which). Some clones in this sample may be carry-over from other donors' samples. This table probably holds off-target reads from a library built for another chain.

CDR3 amino acids: CASSFSDRWDTQYF. CDR3 sequence (DNA): TGTGCCAGCAGTTTCTCCGATAGGTGGGATACGCAGTATTTT. The rearrangement uses TRBV27 and TRBJ2-3, with unresolved D. The CDR3 extends over 14 amino acids. V lost 3 bases to trimming and J lost 6 bases, with 13 bases between them. The germline gives CDR1 MNHEY, CDR2 SMNVEV (reference sequence).